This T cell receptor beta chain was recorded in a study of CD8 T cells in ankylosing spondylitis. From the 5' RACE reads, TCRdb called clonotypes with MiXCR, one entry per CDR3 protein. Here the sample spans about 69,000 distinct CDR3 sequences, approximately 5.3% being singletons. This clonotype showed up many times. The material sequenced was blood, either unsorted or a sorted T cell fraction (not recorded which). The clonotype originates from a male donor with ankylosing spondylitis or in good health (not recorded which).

CDR3 sequence reads: CASSLSTNNNEKLFF. CDR3 sequence (DNA): TGTGCCAGCAGTTTATCGACAAACAATAATGAAAAACTGTTTTTT. The chain joins TRBV28 to TRBJ1-4, with D unresolved. This CDR3 is built from 15 residues. Trimming removed 1 base at V and 4 bases at J, with 10 bases between. Germline V gene sequence: CDR1 MDHEN, CDR2 SYDVKM.